This T cell receptor beta chain is from a study of cytomegalovirus exposure and HLA in healthy donors. A few counts support this clone. The antigen remains undetermined. A junction end diverges from the germline sequence, so it may reflect a read error. The CDR3 spans 15 residues. The germline CDR1 and CDR2 sequences are LGHNA and YSLEER. General study results and limits: Cytomegalovirus association was listed for under 200 TCR beta chains. For presence/absence analyses, sequencing depth was assumed to be roughly uniform across donors.

The PCR was carried out with 60 Vbeta primers and 13 Jbeta primers. Using immunoSEQ multiplex PCR, the repertoire was profiled, and TCRdb retains in-frame clones only, with some absent. This table has some 65,000 clones, 78% appearing once. This sequence joins TRBV4-3 and TRBJ2-7; 8 bases line up with TRBD1. Sequenced: PBMCs. The clonotype originates from a girl between 10 and 17 years old in good health and CMV-seropositive. The DNA of the CDR3 is TGCGCCAGCAGCCACGGACAGGGTGAAGTTTACGAACAGTACTTC. As protein: CASSHGQGEVYEQYF.